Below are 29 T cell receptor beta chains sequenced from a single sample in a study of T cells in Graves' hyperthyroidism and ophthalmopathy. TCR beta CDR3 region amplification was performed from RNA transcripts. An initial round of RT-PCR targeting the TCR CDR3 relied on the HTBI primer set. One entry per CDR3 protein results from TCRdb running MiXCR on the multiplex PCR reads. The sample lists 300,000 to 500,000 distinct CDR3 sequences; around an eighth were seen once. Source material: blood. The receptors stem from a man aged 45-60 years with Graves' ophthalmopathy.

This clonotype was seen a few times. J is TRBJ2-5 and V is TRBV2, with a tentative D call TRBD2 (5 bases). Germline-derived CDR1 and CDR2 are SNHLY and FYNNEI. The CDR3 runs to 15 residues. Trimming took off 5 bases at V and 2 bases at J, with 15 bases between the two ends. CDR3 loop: CASSQLRGRQETQYF. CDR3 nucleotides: TGTGCCAGCAGTCAGTTGAGAGGGCGGCAAGAGACCCAGTACTTC. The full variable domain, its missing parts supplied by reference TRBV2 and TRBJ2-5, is EPEVTQTPSHQVTQMGQEVILRCVPISNHLYFYWYRQILGQKVEFLVSFYNNEISEKSEIFDDQFSVERPDGSNFTLKIRSTKLEDSAMYFCASSQLRGRQETQYFGPGTRLLVL.

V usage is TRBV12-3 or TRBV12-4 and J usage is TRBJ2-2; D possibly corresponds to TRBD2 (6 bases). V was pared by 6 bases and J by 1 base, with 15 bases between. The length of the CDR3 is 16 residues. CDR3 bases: TGTGCCAGCAGCCGGGACTTCAGCGGGAACACCGGGGAGCTGTTTTTT. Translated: CASSRDFSGNTGELFF.

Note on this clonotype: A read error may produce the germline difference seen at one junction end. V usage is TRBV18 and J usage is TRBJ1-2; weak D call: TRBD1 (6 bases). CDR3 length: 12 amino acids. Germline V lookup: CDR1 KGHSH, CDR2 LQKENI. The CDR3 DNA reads TGTGCCAGCTCACCGGACAGATATGGCTACGCCTTC. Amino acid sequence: CASSPDRYGYAF.

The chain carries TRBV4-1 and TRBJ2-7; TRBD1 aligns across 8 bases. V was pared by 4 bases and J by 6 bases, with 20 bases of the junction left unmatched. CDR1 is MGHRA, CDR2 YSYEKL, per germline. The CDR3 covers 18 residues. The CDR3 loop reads CASSRVYADRVEGCEQYF. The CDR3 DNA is TGCGCCAGCAGCCGAGTATACGCGGACAGGGTGGAGGGTTGCGAGCAGTACTTC.

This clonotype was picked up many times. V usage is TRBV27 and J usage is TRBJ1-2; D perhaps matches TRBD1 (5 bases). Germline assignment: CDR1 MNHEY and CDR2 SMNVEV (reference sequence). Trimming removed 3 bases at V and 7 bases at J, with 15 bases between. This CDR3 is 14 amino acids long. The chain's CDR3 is CASSFQGISGGYTF. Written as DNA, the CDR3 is TGTGCCAGCAGTTTTCAGGGAATTTCGGGTGGCTACACCTTC.

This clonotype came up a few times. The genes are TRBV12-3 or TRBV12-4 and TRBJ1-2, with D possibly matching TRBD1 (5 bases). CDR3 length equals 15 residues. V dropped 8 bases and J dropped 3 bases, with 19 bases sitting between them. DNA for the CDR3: TGTGCCAGCGCCCCCGGTGGGGGTCTTCACTATGGCTACACCTTC. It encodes CASAPGGGLHYGYTF.

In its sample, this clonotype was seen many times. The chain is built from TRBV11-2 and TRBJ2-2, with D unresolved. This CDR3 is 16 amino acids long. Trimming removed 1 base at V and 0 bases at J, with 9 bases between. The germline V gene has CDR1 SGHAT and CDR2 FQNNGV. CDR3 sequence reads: CASSLVGRSNTGELFF. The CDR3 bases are TGTGCCAGCAGCTTAGTGGGCAGGTCGAACACCGGGGAGCTGTTTTTT.

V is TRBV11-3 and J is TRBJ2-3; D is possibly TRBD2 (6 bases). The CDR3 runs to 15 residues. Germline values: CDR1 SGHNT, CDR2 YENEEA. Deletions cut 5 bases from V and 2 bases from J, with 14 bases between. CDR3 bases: TGTGCCAGCAGCCGGACTGGACTATCCACAGATACGCAGTATTTT. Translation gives CASSRTGLSTDTQYF.

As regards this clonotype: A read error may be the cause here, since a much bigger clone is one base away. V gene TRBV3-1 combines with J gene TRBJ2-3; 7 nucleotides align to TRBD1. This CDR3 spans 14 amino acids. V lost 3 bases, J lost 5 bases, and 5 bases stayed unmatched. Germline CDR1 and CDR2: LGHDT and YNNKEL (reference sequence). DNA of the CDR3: TGTGCCAGCAGCCACGGACAGGTTGGAGATACGCAGTATTTT. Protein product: CASSHGQVGDTQYF.

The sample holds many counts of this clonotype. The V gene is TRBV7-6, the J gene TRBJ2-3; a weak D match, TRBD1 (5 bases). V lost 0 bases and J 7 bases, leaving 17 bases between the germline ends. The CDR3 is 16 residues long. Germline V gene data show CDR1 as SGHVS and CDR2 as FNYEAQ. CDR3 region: CASSLAFQGRMNTQYF. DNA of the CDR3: TGTGCCAGCAGCTTAGCCTTCCAGGGTAGGATGAATACGCAGTATTTT. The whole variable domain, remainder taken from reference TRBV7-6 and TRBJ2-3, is GAGVSQSPRYKVTKRGQDVALRCDPISGHVSLYWYRQALGQGPEFLTYFNYEAQQDKSGLPNDRFSAERPEGSISTLTIQRTEQRDSAMYRCASSLAFQGRMNTQYFGPGTRLTVL.

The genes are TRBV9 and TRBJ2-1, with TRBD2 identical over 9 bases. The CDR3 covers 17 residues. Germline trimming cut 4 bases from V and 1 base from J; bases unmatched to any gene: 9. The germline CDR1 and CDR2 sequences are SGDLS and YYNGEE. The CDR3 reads CASSTPPAGGSYNEQFF. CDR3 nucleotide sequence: TGTGCCAGCAGCACCCCGCCTGCGGGAGGGTCCTACAATGAGCAGTTCTTC.

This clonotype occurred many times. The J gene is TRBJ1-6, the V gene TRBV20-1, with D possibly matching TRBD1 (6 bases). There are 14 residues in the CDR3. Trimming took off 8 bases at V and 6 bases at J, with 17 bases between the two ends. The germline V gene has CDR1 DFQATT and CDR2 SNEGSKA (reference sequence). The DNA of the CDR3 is TGCAGTCTGAAGTGGCGGGACACTAATTCACCCCTCCACTTT. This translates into CSLKWRDTNSPLHF.

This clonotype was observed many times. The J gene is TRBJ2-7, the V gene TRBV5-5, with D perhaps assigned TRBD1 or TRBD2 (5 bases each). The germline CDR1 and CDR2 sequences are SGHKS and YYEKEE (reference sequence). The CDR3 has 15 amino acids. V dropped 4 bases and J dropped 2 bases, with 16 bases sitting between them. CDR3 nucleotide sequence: TGTGCCAGCAGCGAGGGGCCAGGAAGAACCTACGAGCAGTACTTC. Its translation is CASSEGPGRTYEQYF.

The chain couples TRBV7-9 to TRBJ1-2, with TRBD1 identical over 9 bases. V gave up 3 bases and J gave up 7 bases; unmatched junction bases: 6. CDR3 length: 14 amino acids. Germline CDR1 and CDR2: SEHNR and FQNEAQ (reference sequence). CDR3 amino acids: CASSFLGQGGGYTF. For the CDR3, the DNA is TGTGCCAGCAGCTTCCTGGGACAGGGAGGTGGCTACACCTTC.

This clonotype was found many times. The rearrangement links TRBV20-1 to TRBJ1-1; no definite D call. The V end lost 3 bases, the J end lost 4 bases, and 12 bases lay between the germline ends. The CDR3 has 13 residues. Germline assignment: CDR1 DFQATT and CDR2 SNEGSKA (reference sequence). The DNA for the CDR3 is TGCAGTGCTAGGTCTCCCGGTAGCACTGAAGCTTTCTTT. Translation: CSARSPGSTEAFF.

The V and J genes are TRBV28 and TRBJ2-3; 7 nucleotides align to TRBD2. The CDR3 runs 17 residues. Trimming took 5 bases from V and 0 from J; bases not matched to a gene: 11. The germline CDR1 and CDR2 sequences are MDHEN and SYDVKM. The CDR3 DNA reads TGTGCCAGCAGTACTCCGGGACTACTTAAAAGCACAGATACGCAGTATTTT. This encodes CASSTPGLLKSTDTQYF.

CDR3 nucleotide sequence: TGTGCCAGCAGCGTGGGGGGGGCGATTTACAATGAGCAGTTCTTC. This codes for CASSVGGAIYNEQFF. This chain connects TRBV9 to TRBJ2-1, with TRBD2 as a possible D gene (7 bases). V was cut by 2 bases and J by 4 bases, with 13 bases left in between. CDR3 length equals 15 residues. The V gene's germline CDR1 is SGDLS and CDR2 YYNGEE.

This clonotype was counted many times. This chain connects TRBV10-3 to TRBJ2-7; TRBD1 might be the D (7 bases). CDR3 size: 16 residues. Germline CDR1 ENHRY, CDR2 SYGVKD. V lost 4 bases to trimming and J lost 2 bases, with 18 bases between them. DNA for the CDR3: TGTGCCATCAGTGGGGGGGACAGAACGATAACCTACGAGCAGTACTTC. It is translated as CAISGGDRTITYEQYF.

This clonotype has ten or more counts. CDR3 coding DNA: TGCAGTGCTAGAAATGACAATGAGCAGTTCTTC. Protein sequence: CSARNDNEQFF. This chain joins TRBV20-1 and TRBJ2-1, with D unclear. The germline CDR1 and CDR2 sequences are DFQATT and SNEGSKA (reference sequence). This CDR3 has 11 residues. Trimming took off 2 bases at V and 5 bases at J, with 4 bases between the two ends.

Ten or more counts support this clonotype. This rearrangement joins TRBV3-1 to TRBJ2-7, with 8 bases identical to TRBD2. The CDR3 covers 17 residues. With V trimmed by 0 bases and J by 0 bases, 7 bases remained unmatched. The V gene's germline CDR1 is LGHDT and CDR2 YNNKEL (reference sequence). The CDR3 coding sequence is TGTGCCAGCAGCCAAGATAGAATAGCGGGGAGCTCCTACGAGCAGTACTTC. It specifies CASSQDRIAGSSYEQYF.

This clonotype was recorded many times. This CDR3 reads CASSLGGGGTGAYEQYF. CDR3 DNA sequence: TGTGCCAGCAGTTTAGGCGGAGGTGGGACAGGGGCCTACGAGCAGTACTTC. The rearrangement uses TRBV12-3 or TRBV12-4 and TRBJ2-7; 10 bases align to TRBD1. V trimming: 1 base; J trimming: 2 bases; junction bases outside the gene matches: 8. The CDR3 totals 17 residues.

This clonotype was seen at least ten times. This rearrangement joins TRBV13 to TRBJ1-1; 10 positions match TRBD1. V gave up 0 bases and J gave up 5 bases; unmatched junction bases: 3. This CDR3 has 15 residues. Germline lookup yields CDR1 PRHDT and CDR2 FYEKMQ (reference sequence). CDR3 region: CASSLGGQGGTEAFF. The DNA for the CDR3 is TGTGCCAGCAGCTTAGGAGGACAGGGGGGAACTGAAGCTTTCTTT.

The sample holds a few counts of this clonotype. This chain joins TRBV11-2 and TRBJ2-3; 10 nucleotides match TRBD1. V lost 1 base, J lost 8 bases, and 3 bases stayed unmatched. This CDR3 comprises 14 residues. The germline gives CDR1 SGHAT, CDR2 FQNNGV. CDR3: CASSLVGQGSTQYF. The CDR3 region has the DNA TGTGCCAGCAGCTTAGTGGGACAGGGGAGTACGCAGTATTTT.

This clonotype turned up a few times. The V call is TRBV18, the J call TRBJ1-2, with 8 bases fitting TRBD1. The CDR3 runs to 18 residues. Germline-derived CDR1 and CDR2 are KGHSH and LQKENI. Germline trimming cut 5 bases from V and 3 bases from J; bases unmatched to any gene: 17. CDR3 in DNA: TGTGCCAGCTCATATAATTCCGGGACAGGAGTTTCCGACTATGGCTACACCTTC. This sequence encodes CASSYNSGTGVSDYGYTF.

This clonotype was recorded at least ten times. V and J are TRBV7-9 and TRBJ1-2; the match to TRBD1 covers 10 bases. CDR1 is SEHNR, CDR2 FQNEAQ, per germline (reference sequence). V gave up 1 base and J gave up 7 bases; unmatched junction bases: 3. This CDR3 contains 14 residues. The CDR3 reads CASSLGDRGAGYTF. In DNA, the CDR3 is TGTGCCAGCAGCTTAGGGGACAGGGGAGCTGGCTACACCTTC.

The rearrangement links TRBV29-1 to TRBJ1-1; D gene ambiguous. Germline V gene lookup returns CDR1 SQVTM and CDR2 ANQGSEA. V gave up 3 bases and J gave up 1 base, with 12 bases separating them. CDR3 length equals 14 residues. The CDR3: CSVDPRRGNTEAFF. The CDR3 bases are TGCAGCGTTGACCCCCGGCGGGGGAACACTGAAGCTTTCTTT. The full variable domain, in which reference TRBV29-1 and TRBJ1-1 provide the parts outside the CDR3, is SAVISQKPSRDICQRGTSLTIQCQVDSQVTMMFWYRQQPGQSLTLIATANQGSEATYESGFVIDKFPISRPNLTFSTLTVSNMSPEDSSIYLCSVDPRRGNTEAFFGQGTRLTVV.

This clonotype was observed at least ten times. CDR3 bases: TGTGCCAGTAACACAGGACTTAGCAATCAGCCCCAGCATTTT. Encoded protein: CASNTGLSNQPQHF. The chain has TRBV19 and TRBJ1-5; a possible D gene is TRBD1 (5 bases). Germline V gene sequence: CDR1 LNHDA, CDR2 SQIVND (reference sequence). The CDR3 spans 14 residues. Trimming removed 7 bases at V and 0 bases at J, with 10 bases between.

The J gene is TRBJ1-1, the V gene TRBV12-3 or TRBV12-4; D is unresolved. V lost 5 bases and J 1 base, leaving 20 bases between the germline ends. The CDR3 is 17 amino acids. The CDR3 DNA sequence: TGTGCCAGCAGTGATCTTAAAAGCCGTGCCCCGAACACTGAAGCTTTCTTT. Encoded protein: CASSDLKSRAPNTEAFF.

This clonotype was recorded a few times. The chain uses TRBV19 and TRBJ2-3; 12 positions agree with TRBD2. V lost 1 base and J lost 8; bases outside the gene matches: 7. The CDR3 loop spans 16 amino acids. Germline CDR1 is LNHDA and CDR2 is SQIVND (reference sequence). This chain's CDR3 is CASSIALTSGSPTQYF. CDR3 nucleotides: TGTGCCAGTAGTATAGCTTTGACTAGCGGGAGCCCTACGCAGTATTTT.